This T cell receptor beta chain was observed in a study of PD-1 blockade in mismatch repair-deficient tumors. General study results and limits: Tumor-resident clones, often undetectable pretreatment in blood, expanded then contracted after pembrolizumab.

This CDR3 is built from 13 residues. Trimming shortened V by 2 bases and J by 4 bases, and 8 bases separated the two germline ends. Germline V gives CDR1 MNHEY, CDR2 SVGAGI. The repertoire was sequenced with immunoSEQ multiplex PCR; TCRdb's copy has only in-frame clones and lacks some. In the table there are about 68,000 clones, 70% to 80% of which are singletons. Note on this clone: Its specificity is not known.

Mismatch repair deficiency was confirmed in all patients, by PCR or immunohistochemistry. The rearrangement uses TRBV6-5 and TRBJ1-2; weak D call: TRBD1 (5 bases). The clonotype was recovered from an adult with mismatch repair-deficient cancer. The input for sequencing was peripheral blood, taken 2 weeks after starting pembrolizumab. The CDR3 here is CASSYGTVYGYTF. For the CDR3, the DNA is TGTGCCAGCAGTTACGGGACGGTCTATGGCTACACCTTC.